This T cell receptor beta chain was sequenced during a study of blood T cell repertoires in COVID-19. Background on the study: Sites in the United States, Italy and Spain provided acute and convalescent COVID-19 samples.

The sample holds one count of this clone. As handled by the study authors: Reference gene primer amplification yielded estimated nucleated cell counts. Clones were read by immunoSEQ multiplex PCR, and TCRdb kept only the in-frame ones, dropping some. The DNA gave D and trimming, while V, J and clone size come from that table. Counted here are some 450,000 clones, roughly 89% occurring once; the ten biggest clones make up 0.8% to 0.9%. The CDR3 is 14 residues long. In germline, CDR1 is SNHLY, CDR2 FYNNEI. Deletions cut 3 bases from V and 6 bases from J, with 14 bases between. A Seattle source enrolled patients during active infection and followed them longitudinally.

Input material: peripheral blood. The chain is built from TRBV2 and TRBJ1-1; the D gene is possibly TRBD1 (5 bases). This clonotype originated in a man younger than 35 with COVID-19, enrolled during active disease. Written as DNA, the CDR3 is TGTGCCAGCAGTGACAGGGCAAGAAGGGCTGAAGCTTTCTTT. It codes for CASSDRARRAEAFF.